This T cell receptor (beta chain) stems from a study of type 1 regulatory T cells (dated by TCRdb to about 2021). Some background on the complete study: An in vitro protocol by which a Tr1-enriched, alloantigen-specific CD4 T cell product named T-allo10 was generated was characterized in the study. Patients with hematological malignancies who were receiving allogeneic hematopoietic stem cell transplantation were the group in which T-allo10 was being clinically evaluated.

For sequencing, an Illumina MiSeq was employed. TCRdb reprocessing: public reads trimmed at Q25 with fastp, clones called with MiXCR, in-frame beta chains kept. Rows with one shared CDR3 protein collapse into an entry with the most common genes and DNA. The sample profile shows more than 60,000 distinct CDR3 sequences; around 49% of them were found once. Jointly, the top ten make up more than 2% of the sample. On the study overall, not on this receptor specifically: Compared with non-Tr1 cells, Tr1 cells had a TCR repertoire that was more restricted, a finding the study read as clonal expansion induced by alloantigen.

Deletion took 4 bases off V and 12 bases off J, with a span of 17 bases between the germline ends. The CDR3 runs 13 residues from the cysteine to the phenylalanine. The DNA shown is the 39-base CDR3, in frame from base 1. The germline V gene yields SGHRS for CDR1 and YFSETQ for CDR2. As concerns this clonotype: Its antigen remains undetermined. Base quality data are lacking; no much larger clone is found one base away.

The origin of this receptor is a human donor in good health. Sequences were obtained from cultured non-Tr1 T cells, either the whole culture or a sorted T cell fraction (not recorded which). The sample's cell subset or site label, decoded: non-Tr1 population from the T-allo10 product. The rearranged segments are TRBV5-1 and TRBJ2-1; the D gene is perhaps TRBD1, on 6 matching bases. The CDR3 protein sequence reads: CASSPYSRGLQFF. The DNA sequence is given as TGCGCCAGCAGCCCCTATTCCAGGGGCCTGCAGTTCTTC.